This T cell receptor beta chain came from a study of PD-L1 blockade in urothelial cancer listed by TCRdb under 2017. In terms of the full investigation: Every patient began therapy at some point between 2013 and 2015 and was given atezolizumab 1,200 mg intravenously every 3 weeks. Some 30 patients had pretreatment blood TCR-seq, about 24 had at least one posttreatment blood collection, and about 24 had tumor TCR-seq. Blood samples were analyzed 3 weeks after the start of treatment (second dose) and 6 weeks after the start of treatment. Blood samples yielded a median of roughly 140,000 T cells and some 80,000 unique TCRs, with median clonality roughly 0.085. An ECOG performance status of 0 or 1 was recorded for the patients, and 0 to 3 prior chemotherapy regimens had been received by the patients. An exploratory multi-omic analysis was conducted of the somatic, immune and clinical correlates of response to PD-L1 blockade with atezolizumab in urothelial cancer. Durable clinical benefit meant progression-free survival longer than 6 months, and TCR features were also tested against progression-free and overall survival. TCR sequencing covered pretreatment tumor samples and matched, serially collected peripheral blood taken before and after atezolizumab treatment. Nine patients reached durable clinical benefit, while some 21 patients did not. In the same patients, pretreatment tumors underwent whole exome sequencing and RNA sequencing in addition to TCR sequencing. About 90% of the roughly 29 patients were identified as males with urothelial cancer of bladder origin, and a prior smoking history was reported by 18 of 29 patients. What the authors observed across the whole study: Because the sample size was small (n ≈ 27) and many exploratory analyses were performed, the results are intended to be hypothesis-generating. At 3 weeks after the start of treatment, tumor-associated TCR clones in peripheral blood had expanded more in patients with durable benefit (n of about 22, p = 0.022). Improved progression-free and overall survival was found to be associated with pretreatment peripheral blood TCR clonality below the median.

To estimate absolute template abundance from read counts, synthetic TCR analog templates were spiked into each PCR. Using the immunoSEQ assay, TCRbeta CDR3 regions were amplified from genomic DNA with bias-controlled V and J gene primers. Rearranged TCRbeta segments were sequenced at approximately 20X coverage. As for the authors' bioinformatics: Clustering was used to correct sequencing errors, and CDR3s were annotated against IMGT so that V, D and J genes could be assigned. Downstream analyses used only productive TCRbeta rearrangements and left out out-of-frame or stop-codon sequences. To compute clonality, Shannon entropy was normalized by the log of the number of unique productive sequences and then subtracted from one. Fisher's exact test with Benjamini-Hochberg correction, at a threshold of adjusted p below 0.01, was used to find clones that differed between time points or between blood and tumor. TCRdb retrieved this table from immuneACCESS and kept in-frame rearrangements only. Not all clones are present; in checked studies, unresolved V genes account for under half, and no reason is known for the remainder. The V and J calls and clone size come from that table; D and trimming were worked out from the DNA. The sample table records about 47,000 clones; approximately 78% of these occur just once. The ten largest clones capture under 2% of the sample.

The label giving this sample's time point can be read as: pretreatment peripheral blood. A cohort of around 28 patients with locally advanced or metastatic urothelial carcinoma, treated at Memorial Sloan Kettering on a trial protocol, was included. Peripheral blood mononuclear cells were collected pretreatment and during treatment, with between 1 and 8 total time points obtained per patient. The Qiagen DNeasy Blood extraction kit was used to purify genomic DNA from total PBMCs and from tumor samples. Collected pretreatment and during treatment, PBMCs were isolated and stored as previously described. As encoded in the germline V gene (reference sequence), CDR1 is LNHNV while CDR2 is YYDKDF. V gives up 0 bases and J gives up 6 bases, and the segment between their germline ends measures 11 bases. The CDR3 contains 14 residues, cysteine and phenylalanine counted. The entry retains the CDR3 DNA only, 42 bases that are in frame from base 1.

On this clone: The antigen this receptor binds is unknown. Per-base quality was not reported, and no clone a single base away is much larger than it.

The chain joins TRBV15 to TRBJ2-5; the D gene is perhaps TRBD2, on 6 matching bases. The input for sequencing was PBMCs, taken around atezolizumab (anti-PD-L1) treatment. This sequence originates from a man aged 50 or older with urothelial cancer. The bases read TGTGCCACCAGCAGAGATAGGGGCGGGAAGACCCAGTACTTC. The translation is CATSRDRGGKTQYF.